The rows below give T cell receptor beta chains drawn from one sample of a study of cytomegalovirus exposure and HLA in healthy donors. Clones were read by immunoSEQ multiplex PCR, and TCRdb kept only the in-frame ones, dropping some. The sample consists of roughly 140,000 clones, roughly nine tenths of them appearing once. The sample was PBMCs. The source of these receptors is a woman aged 18-30 years in good health and CMV-seropositive. The CDR3 runs from the conserved cysteine through the conserved F or W. The order of the fields is J gene, clone size, V gene, CDR3 protein. For some rows the clone size is stated as once, few or many, or as a class when expanded; others skip it.

>TRBJ2-5|-|TRBV5-4
CASSLTSGTQETQYF
>TRBJ1-2|once|TRBV9
CASSVEPGRVYGYTF
>TRBJ2-5|-|TRBV7-8
CASSVLAGGPETQYF
>TRBJ2-4|-|TRBV5-4
CASSLVGLESNIQYF
>TRBJ2-7|-|TRBV6-6
CASSYQDHRGYEQYF
>TRBJ1-5|-|TRBV18
CASSPDRVAQPQHF
>TRBJ2-1|-|TRBV7-8
CASSPDRGSAEQFF
>TRBJ2-7|-|TRBV27
CASSLSPGLAGPYEQYF
>TRBJ2-7|-|TRBV5-1
CASSLGGLAGSYEQYF
>TRBJ1-4|-|TRBV13
CASSLVGANEKLFF
>TRBJ2-2|-|TRBV10-3
CAISERDTGELFF
>TRBJ2-7|-|TRBV4-1
CASSFTPQRPYEQYF
>TRBJ1-2|-|TRBV6-5
CASSYLGGAGTYGYTF
>TRBJ2-3|-|TRBV27
CASRPGASGRVGDTQYF
>TRBJ1-1|-|TRBV7-2
CASSLQGIGTEAFF
>TRBJ2-1|-|TRBV6-5
CASSYSIGRGNEQFF
>TRBJ2-4|-|TRBV5-1
CASSFSGGRENIQYF
>TRBJ2-7|few|TRBV7-2
CASSELTRTYEQYF
>TRBJ2-1|once|TRBV5-1
CASSSVGTSGSFGYNEQFF
>TRBJ2-6|once|TRBV28
CASSLPQGPSGANVLTF
>TRBJ2-3|-|TRBV29-1
CSVSTSGAVIDTQYF
>TRBJ1-2|-|TRBV30
CAWSVVGRGYGYTF
>TRBJ1-2|-|TRBV6-5
CASSLAPGGNYGYTF
>TRBJ1-1|-|TRBV7-9
CASSPARGRGTEAFF
>TRBJ2-2|once|TRBV7-2
CASSSGTALNTGELFF
>TRBJ2-3|-|TRBV4-1
CASSQSSSGSGEDTQYF
>TRBJ2-5|-|TRBV27
CASSFNFPHRTDQETQYF
>TRBJ2-7|few|TRBV4-2
CASSQGTGLYEQYF
>TRBJ1-2|-|TRBV5-4
CASSSGVEGYGYTF
>TRBJ2-2|-|TRBV4-2
CASSQAGDTGELFF
>TRBJ2-3|-|TRBV7-2
CASSPLRDTQYF